Described below is a single T cell receptor beta chain sequence and its context. The data originate from a study of cytomegalovirus exposure and HLA in healthy donors. CDR3 length: 15 amino acids. Per the germline V gene, CDR1 is MNHNS and CDR2 is SASEGT. The V end was cut by 7 bases, the J end by 2 bases, with 17 bases between. In the PCR, 60 Vbeta and 13 Jbeta primers were used. Produced via immunoSEQ multiplex PCR; TCRdb's table is partial and in-frame only. Of about 130,000 clones listed, about 75% were seen once; the top ten hold 1.3%. The rearrangement uses TRBV6-1 and TRBJ1-1; D is possibly TRBD1 (6 bases). Sample: PBMCs. The sequence derives from a woman aged 40 to 49 in good health and CMV-seronegative. CDR3 residues: CASTLRGGTNTEAFF. CDR3 sequence (DNA): TGTGCCAGCACTCTAAGGGGGGGGACCAACACTGAAGCTTTCTTT.